The 27 T cell receptor beta chains below come from one sample, sequenced in a study of Graves' ophthalmopathy and Graves' hyperthyroidism listed by TCRdb under 2018. The listed sequencing device is Illumina HiSeq 2000. For repertoire sequencing, the TCR beta CDR3 regions were amplified from RNA transcripts. The first round of RT-PCR was done with HTBI primers and the Qiagen OneStep RT-PCR kit, and was followed by a second round of multiplex PCR, then size selection and purification. TCRdb trimmed the raw reads at Q25, called clones with MiXCR and kept productive beta chains. Merged by CDR3 protein, the rows form single entries marked with the most common genes and DNA. This sample has roughly 400,000 distinct CDR3 sequences in its table, and approximately 17% of those were observed once. The leading ten clones occupy 2.4% of the sample. Source material: peripheral blood. Receptors originate from an adult woman with stable Graves' hyperthyroidism.

This clonotype was detected ten times or more. J is TRBJ2-2 and V is TRBV28; TRBD1 matches 7 bases. CDR1 and CDR2 from the germline V gene are MDHEN and SYDVKM. V shed 2 bases, J shed 2 bases, and the junction held 2 bases outside the gene matches. The CDR3 length is 15 residues. CDR3 nucleotide sequence: TGTGCCAGCAGTTTAGGGGACAGAAACACCGGGGAGCTGTTTTTT. This encodes CASSLGDRNTGELFF.

This clonotype was counted ten times or more. A much larger clone sits a single nucleotide away, making a read error possible. The chain uses TRBV28 and TRBJ2-5; TRBD1 matches at 9 bases. The germline CDR1 and CDR2 sequences are MDHEN and SYDVKM. This CDR3 is built from 16 residues. CDR3 DNA sequence: TGTGCCAGCAGTTTATCGGGACAGGGAGGTAGAGAGACCCAGTGCTTC. This encodes CASSLSGQGGRETQCF.

This clonotype was observed at least ten times. The chain recombines TRBV10-3 with TRBJ2-7; D ambiguous. The V gene lost 0 bases and the J gene lost 4 bases, with 4 bases spanning the gap. Looked up from germline, CDR1 is ENHRY and CDR2 is SYGVKD. The length of the CDR3 is 12 residues. This CDR3 reads CAISESVYEQYF. The CDR3 nucleotides are TGTGCCATCAGTGAGTCGGTGTACGAGCAGTACTTC.

This clonotype has more than one count but fewer than ten. This may be a read error: a much more frequent sequence differs by one nucleotide. This chain uses TRBV12-3 or TRBV12-4 with TRBJ2-5, with TRBD1 identical over 9 bases. The CDR3 runs 13 residues. In nucleotides, the CDR3 is TGTGCCAGCAGTCGGACAGGGGTAGAGACCCGGTACTTC. Its translation: CASSRTGVETRYF.

A few counts support this clonotype. Possible read error: a much larger clone is one base away. J is TRBJ1-1 and V is TRBV11-2, with D possibly matching TRBD1 (6 bases). The CDR3 has 17 residues. The germline CDR1 and CDR2 sequences are SGHAT and FQNNGV. The CDR3 protein is CASSLTPQGRANTEASF. The CDR3 DNA sequence: TGTGCCAGCAGCTTAACCCCACAGGGAAGGGCCAACACTGAAGCTTCCTTT.

This clonotype was observed at least ten times. The chain uses TRBV4-1 and TRBJ2-7; 10 bases align to TRBD1. The trim removed 4 bases at V and 3 bases at J, leaving 3 bases unmatched. Germline V gene lookup returns CDR1 MGHRA and CDR2 YSYEKL. There are 14 residues in the CDR3. CDR3 sequence (DNA): TGCGCCAGCAGCCTGGACAGGGGGAACTACGAGCAGTACTTC. Translation gives CASSLDRGNYEQYF.

As for this clonotype: Given a much more abundant clone one base away, this may be a read error. The rearrangement uses TRBV5-1 and TRBJ2-5; 7 bases match TRBD1. Germline values: CDR1 SGHRS, CDR2 YFSETQ. The CDR3 runs to 14 residues. This CDR3 reads CASSQTGYQETKYF. The CDR3 DNA follows: TGCGCCAGCAGCCAGACAGGGTACCAAGAGACCAAGTACTTC.

This clonotype was seen ten or more times. The gene calls are TRBV12-3 or TRBV12-4 and TRBJ2-2; maybe TRBD2 (6 bases). Trimming took off 5 bases at V and 7 bases at J, with 20 bases between the two ends. The CDR3 has 16 amino acids. This chain's CDR3 is CASSHRDLTPGGELFF. The CDR3 coding sequence is TGTGCCAGCAGTCACCGGGACTTGACGCCGGGCGGGGAGCTGTTTTTT.

This clonotype was counted many times. This chain connects TRBV7-2 to TRBJ2-7; the D is unclear. V lost 3 bases and J lost 6, with 12 bases in between. The CDR3 has 13 residues. The germline V gene has CDR1 SGHTA and CDR2 FQGNSA. CDR3 amino acids: CASSFRASGEQYF. Here the CDR3 DNA reads TGTGCCAGCAGCTTTCGGGCATCGGGCGAGCAGTACTTC.

Points on this clonotype: Possible read error: a much larger clone is one base away. J is TRBJ1-5 and V is TRBV6-2 or TRBV6-3; 7 nucleotides match TRBD1. The CDR3 extends over 16 amino acids. Per the germline V gene, CDR1 is MNHEY and CDR2 is SVGEGT. Trimming at V came to 5 bases and at J to 0 bases, leaving 7 bases not matched to a gene. CDR3 in amino acids: CASSDRELDSNQPQHF. CDR3 sequence (DNA): TGTGCCAGCAGTGACAGGGAGTTAGATAGCAATCAGCCCCAGCATTTT.

V usage is TRBV30 and J usage is TRBJ2-5, with TRBD2 as a possible D gene (5 bases). The ends were cut back, 5 bases at V and 4 bases at J, with 5 bases in the middle. CDR1 is GTSNPN, CDR2 SVGIG, per germline (reference sequence). This CDR3 contains 10 residues. CDR3 protein: CAWEGETQYF. The CDR3 DNA reads TGTGCCTGGGAGGGAGAGACCCAGTACTTC. The whole variable domain, filled in from reference TRBV30 and TRBJ2-5, reads SQTIHQWPATLVQPVGSPLSLECTVEGTSNPNLYWYRQAAGRGLQLLFYSVGIGQISSEVPQNLSASRPQDRQFILSSKKLLLSDSGFYLCAWEGETQYFGPGTRLLVL.

This clonotype has just a few counts. This rearrangement joins TRBV6-1 to TRBJ2-3; TRBD1 matches 8 bases. This CDR3 has 16 amino acids. CDR1 is MNHNS, CDR2 SASEGT, per germline. V dropped 7 bases and J dropped 2; count of bases not matched to a gene: 11. CDR3 sequence: CASTGQGFPNTDTQYF. The CDR3 bases are TGTGCCAGCACCGGACAGGGATTCCCCAACACAGATACGCAGTATTTT.

CDR3 in amino acids: CASSEAGTRSSYEQYF. The CDR3 nucleotides are TGTGCCAGCAGCGAAGCCGGGACAAGGAGCTCCTACGAGCAGTACTTC. V usage is TRBV4-2 and J usage is TRBJ2-7; D might be TRBD1 (6 bases). V was cut by 5 bases and J by 0 bases, with 17 bases left in between. This CDR3 has 16 amino acids. Germline-derived CDR1 and CDR2 are LGHNA and YNFKEQ.

The chain carries TRBV30 and TRBJ2-5; D is unresolved. Trimming pared 0 bases from V and 4 bases from J, leaving 9 bases between. The CDR3 extends over 13 amino acids. The germline V gene encodes CDR1 GTSNPN and CDR2 SVGIG (reference sequence). The CDR3 nucleotides are TGTGCCTGGAGTGTACTGGTGGGAGAGACCCAGTACTTC. It specifies CAWSVLVGETQYF.

This clonotype was seen repeatedly, ten times or more. The J gene is TRBJ1-2, the V gene TRBV16; 10 bases map to TRBD1. Trimming removed 2 bases from V and 3 bases from J; junction bases left unmatched: 3. CDR1 is KGHSY, CDR2 FQNENV, per germline. CDR3 length: 15 residues. The CDR3 loop is CASSQTTGGDYGYTF. CDR3 nucleotides: TGTGCCAGCAGCCAAACGACAGGGGGCGACTATGGCTACACCTTC.

In this sample, this clonotype turned up many times. The chain is built from TRBV10-2 and TRBJ2-7, with D tentatively TRBD1 (6 bases). This CDR3 spans 14 amino acids. CDR1 WSHSY and CDR2 SAAADI come from the germline V gene. V dropped 6 bases and J dropped 4 bases, with 16 bases sitting between them. CDR3 DNA sequence: TGCGCCAGCAGCGCTACCCAACAGGGTTACGAGCAGTACTTC. This translates into CASSATQQGYEQYF.

This clonotype showed up many times. The chain is built from TRBV28 and TRBJ2-7; 11 nucleotides agree with TRBD2. V gave up 6 bases and J gave up 5 bases; unmatched junction bases: 3. This CDR3 is built from 13 residues. In germline, CDR1 is MDHEN, CDR2 SYDVKM. As DNA, the CDR3 is TGTGCCAGCAGCCTGGGACTAGCGGACGAGCAGTACTTC. Amino acids: CASSLGLADEQYF. The full variable domain, in which reference TRBV28 and TRBJ2-7 provide the parts outside the CDR3, is DVKVTQSSRYLVKRTGEKVFLECVQDMDHENMFWYRQDPGLGLRLIYFSYDVKMKEKGDIPEGYSVSREKKERFSLILESASTNQTSMYLCASSLGLADEQYFGPGTRLTVT.

Many counts were recorded for this clonotype. The chain is built from TRBV28 and TRBJ1-6, with D possibly matching TRBD1 (6 bases). The CDR3 is made up of 14 amino acids. V lost 3 bases to trimming and J lost 10 bases, with 13 bases between them. Per germline, CDR1 MDHEN and CDR2 SYDVKM. CDR3 bases: TGTGCCAGCAGTTTCCAGGGGCAGGGCTCACCCCTCCACTTT. As protein: CASSFQGQGSPLHF.

Comments on this clonotype: This clone may be a read error of a much larger clone one base away. The chain joins TRBV7-9 to TRBJ1-1; D is unclear. The CDR3 is made up of 13 amino acids. Germline CDR1 and CDR2: SEHNR and FQNEAQ (reference sequence). The chain's CDR3 is CASSLVVRTEACF. The CDR3 DNA is TGTGCCAGCAGCTTAGTAGTCCGTACTGAAGCTTGCTTT.

This chain uses TRBV6-1 with TRBJ2-7; 9 positions match TRBD1. The length of the CDR3 is 15 residues. J was trimmed by 2 bases and V by 6 bases; bases with no gene match: 8. Per germline, CDR1 MNHNS and CDR2 SASEGT. CDR3 in DNA: TGTGCCAGCAGACTTTCCGGGACAGGGACCTACGAGCAGTACTTC. This encodes CASRLSGTGTYEQYF.

This clonotype was observed many times. The chain combines TRBV11-2 with TRBJ2-7; 9 nucleotides line up with TRBD1. Looked up from germline, CDR1 is SGHAT and CDR2 is FQNNGV. After removal of 6 bases from V and 3 bases from J, the junction contained 6 bases not matched to a gene. This CDR3 has 14 residues. The CDR3 DNA reads as TGTGCCAGCAGGTTTGGGACAGGGCTCTACGAGCAGTACTTC. Its protein product is CASRFGTGLYEQYF.

This clonotype was seen repeatedly, ten times or more. The chain joins TRBV30 to TRBJ2-7, with 11 bases matching TRBD1. The junction had 1 base not matched to a gene; V was cut back by 1 base and J by 2 bases. There are 14 residues in the CDR3. Germline-derived CDR1 and CDR2 are GTSNPN and SVGIG (reference sequence). The CDR3 sequence: CAWSEDRGPYEQYF. The DNA for the CDR3 is TGTGCCTGGAGTGAGGACAGGGGGCCCTACGAGCAGTACTTC.

The V gene is TRBV11-1, the J gene TRBJ2-7; D tentatively reads TRBD1 or TRBD2 (7 bases each). Germline CDR1 and CDR2: SGHAT and FQDESV (reference sequence). V dropped 1 base and J dropped 5 bases, with 12 bases sitting between them. The CDR3 consists of 14 residues. The CDR3 region is CASSLETGRDEQYF. The CDR3 bases are TGTGCCAGCAGCTTAGAGACAGGGAGGGACGAGCAGTACTTC.

This clonotype was detected ten times or more. The J gene is TRBJ2-7, the V gene TRBV5-1, with D hard to call. The length of the CDR3 is 12 residues. Germline loops: CDR1 SGHRS, CDR2 YFSETQ. V lost 1 base and J 2 bases, leaving 4 bases between the germline ends. The CDR3, as DNA: TGCGCCAGCAGCTTGAATGCCTACGAGCAGTACTTC. It is translated as CASSLNAYEQYF.

In this sample, this clonotype turned up many times. The chain has TRBV15 and TRBJ2-5, with D unresolved. The CDR3 totals 15 residues. Germline assignment: CDR1 LNHNV and CDR2 YYDKDF (reference sequence). Trimming pared 0 bases from V and 3 bases from J, leaving 11 bases between. CDR3 in DNA: TGTGCCACCAGCAGAGATCCCGGCCAGGAAGAGACCCAGTACTTC. Residues: CATSRDPGQEETQYF.

A few counts support this clonotype. The rearrangement uses TRBV5-1 and TRBJ2-5; D is unresolved. There are 14 residues in the CDR3. The V end lost 3 bases, the J end lost 3 bases, and 12 bases lay between the germline ends. Germline V CDR1 and CDR2: SGHRS, YFSETQ. The CDR3 region is CASSSGRQEETQYF. CDR3 DNA: TGCGCCAGCAGCTCTGGGCGGCAAGAAGAGACCCAGTACTTC.

This clonotype was recorded at least ten times. The chain uses TRBV29-1 and TRBJ1-5; D is perhaps TRBD1 (5 bases). Germline V gene data show CDR1 as SQVTM and CDR2 as ANQGSEA. With 4 bases removed from V and 4 bases from J, the gap between germline ends came to 11 bases. The CDR3 is 13 residues long. Here the CDR3 reads CSVGGGSNQPQHF. For the CDR3, the DNA is TGCAGCGTTGGCGGGGGGAGTAATCAGCCCCAGCATTTT.